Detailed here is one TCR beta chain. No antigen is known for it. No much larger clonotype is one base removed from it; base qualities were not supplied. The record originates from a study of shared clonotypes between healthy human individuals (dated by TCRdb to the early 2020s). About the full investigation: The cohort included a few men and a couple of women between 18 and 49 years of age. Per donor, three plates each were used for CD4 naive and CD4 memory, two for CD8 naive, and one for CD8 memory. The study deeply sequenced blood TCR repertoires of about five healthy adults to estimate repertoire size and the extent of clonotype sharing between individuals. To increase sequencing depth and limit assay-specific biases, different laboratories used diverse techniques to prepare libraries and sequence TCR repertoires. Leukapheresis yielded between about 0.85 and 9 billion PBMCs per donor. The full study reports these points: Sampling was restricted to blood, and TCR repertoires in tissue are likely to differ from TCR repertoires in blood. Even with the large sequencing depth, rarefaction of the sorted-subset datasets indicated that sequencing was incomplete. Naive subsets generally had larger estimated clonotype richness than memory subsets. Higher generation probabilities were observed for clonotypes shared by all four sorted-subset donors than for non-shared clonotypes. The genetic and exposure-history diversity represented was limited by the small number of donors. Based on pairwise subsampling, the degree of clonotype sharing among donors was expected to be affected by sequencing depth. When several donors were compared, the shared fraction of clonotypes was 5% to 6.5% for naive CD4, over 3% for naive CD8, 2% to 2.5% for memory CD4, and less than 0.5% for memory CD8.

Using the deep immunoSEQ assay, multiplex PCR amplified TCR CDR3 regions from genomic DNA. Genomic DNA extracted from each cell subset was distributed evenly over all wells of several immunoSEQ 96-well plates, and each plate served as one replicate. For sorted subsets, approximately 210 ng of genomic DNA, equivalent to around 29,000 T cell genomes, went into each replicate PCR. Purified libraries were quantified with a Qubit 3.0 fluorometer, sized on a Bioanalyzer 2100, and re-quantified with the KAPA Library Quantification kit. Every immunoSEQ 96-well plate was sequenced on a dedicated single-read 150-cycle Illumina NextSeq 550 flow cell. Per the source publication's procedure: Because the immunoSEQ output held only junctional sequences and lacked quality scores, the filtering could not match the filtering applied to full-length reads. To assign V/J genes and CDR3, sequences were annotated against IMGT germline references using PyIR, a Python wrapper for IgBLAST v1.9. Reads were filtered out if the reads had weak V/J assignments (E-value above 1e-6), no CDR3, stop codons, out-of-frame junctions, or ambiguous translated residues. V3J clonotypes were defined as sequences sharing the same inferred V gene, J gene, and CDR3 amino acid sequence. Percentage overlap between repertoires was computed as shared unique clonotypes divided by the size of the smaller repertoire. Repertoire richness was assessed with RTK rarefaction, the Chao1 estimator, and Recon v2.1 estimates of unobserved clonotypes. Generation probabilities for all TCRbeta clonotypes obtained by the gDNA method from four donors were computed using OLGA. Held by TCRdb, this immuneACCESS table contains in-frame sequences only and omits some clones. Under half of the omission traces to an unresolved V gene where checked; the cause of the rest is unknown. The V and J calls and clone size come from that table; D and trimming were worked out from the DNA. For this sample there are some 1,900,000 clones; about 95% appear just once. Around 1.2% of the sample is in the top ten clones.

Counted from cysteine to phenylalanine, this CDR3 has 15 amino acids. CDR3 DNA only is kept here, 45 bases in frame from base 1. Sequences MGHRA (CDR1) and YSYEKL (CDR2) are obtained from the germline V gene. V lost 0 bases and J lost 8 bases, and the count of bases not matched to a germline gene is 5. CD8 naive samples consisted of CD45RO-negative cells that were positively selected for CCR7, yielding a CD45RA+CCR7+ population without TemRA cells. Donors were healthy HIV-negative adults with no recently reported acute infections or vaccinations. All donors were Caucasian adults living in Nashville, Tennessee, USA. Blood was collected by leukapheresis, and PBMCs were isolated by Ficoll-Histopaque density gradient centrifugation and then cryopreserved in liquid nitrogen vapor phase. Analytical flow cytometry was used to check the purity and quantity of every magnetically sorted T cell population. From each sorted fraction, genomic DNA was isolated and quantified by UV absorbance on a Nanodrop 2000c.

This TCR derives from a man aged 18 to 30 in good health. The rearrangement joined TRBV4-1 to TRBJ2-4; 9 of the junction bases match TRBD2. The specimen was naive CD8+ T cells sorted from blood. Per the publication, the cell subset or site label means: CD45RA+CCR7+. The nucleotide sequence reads TGCGCCAGCAGCCAAGAGGCGGGGGGGCAAGACATTCAGTACTTC. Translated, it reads CASSQEAGGQDIQYF.